This TCR beta chain was found in a study of control samples from healthy donors and cancer patients. Sequencing was performed with immunoSEQ multiplex PCR; in TCRdb, only in-frame clones are kept and a portion is missing. The table includes about 130,000 clones, about 93% detected once. The CDR3 sequence is 15 residues long. The V end lost 1 base, the J end lost 0 bases, and 7 bases lay between the germline ends. Germline V CDR1 and CDR2: MNHNS, SASEGT. In its sample, this clone was seen once. Sequencing was done on a sample of blood. The chain is built from TRBV6-1 and TRBJ1-3; possible D gene TRBD1, 6 bases. The TCR originated in a man aged 40-49 years in good health. The CDR3 protein is CASSEDRDSGNTIYF. The CDR3 nucleotides read TGTGCCAGCAGTGAAGACAGGGACTCTGGAAACACCATATATTTT.